The 29 T cell receptor beta chains below were found in one sample sequenced in a study of OX40 agonist ivuxolimab in advanced cancers. Assay used: immunoSEQ multiplex PCR; TCRdb lists only in-frame clones, some missing. Seen here are approximately 66,000 clones, 65% to 90% observed once, and the top ten hold about 0.7%. Sequenced material: CD4+ or CD8+ T cells sorted from blood, taken in a trial of the OX40 agonist ivuxolimab. Every receptor here comes from an adult with an advanced solid tumor such as melanoma, head and neck, liver or kidney cancer.

J is TRBJ2-1 and V is TRBV4-3; 10 bases line up with TRBD2. Losses at the gene ends were 5 bases for V and 2 bases for J; bases not matched to a gene: 6. Looked up from germline, CDR1 is LGHNA and CDR2 is YSLEER. The CDR3 runs 16 residues. The CDR3 region is CASSFQAGGPYNEQFF. The CDR3 bases are TGCGCCAGCAGCTTTCAAGCGGGGGGGCCCTACAATGAGCAGTTCTTC.

This clone occurred once. The chain employs TRBV10-2 and TRBJ2-7; D unresolved. The CDR3 is 13 residues long. V was trimmed by 3 bases and J by 2 bases, leaving 8 bases between them. CDR1 and CDR2 (germline): WSHSY, SAAADI. The CDR3 coding sequence is TGCGCCAGCAGTGATTACCGAACCTACGAGCAGTACTTC. Encoded protein: CASSDYRTYEQYF.

CDR3 nucleotide sequence: TGTGCCATCAGTTTCGGGACGGTAAACACCGGGGAGCTGTTTTTT. Encoded protein: CAISFGTVNTGELFF. The V and J genes are TRBV10-3 and TRBJ2-2, with D perhaps assigned TRBD1 or TRBD2 (5 bases each). This CDR3 spans 15 amino acids. Germline values: CDR1 ENHRY, CDR2 SYGVKD. The V and J ends lost 5 bases and 2 bases respectively, with 12 bases between them.

This clone was seen just once. The chain is built from TRBV28 and TRBJ1-1; a weak D match, TRBD1 (5 bases). CDR3 length equals 13 residues. The V end was cut by 7 bases, the J end by 11 bases, with 20 bases between. Germline lookup yields CDR1 MDHEN and CDR2 SYDVKM. The CDR3 nucleotides are TGTGCCAGCAACCCTCCAGGGATCTATTCGGCTTTCTTT. This codes for CASNPPGIYSAFF.

This chain connects TRBV28 to TRBJ2-7, with a tentative D call TRBD1 (6 bases). Trimming cost V 4 bases and J 1 base, with 14 bases left between them. The germline gives CDR1 MDHEN, CDR2 SYDVKM. The CDR3 runs to 15 residues. The CDR3 region has the DNA TGTGCCAGCAGTTACAGGACAGTGGGGTCCTACGAGCAGTACTTC. Amino acid sequence: CASSYRTVGSYEQYF.

The chain links TRBV9 to TRBJ1-5, with D perhaps matching TRBD1 (6 bases). Per the germline V gene, CDR1 is SGDLS and CDR2 is YYNGEE. This CDR3 is 15 amino acids long. V was pared by 3 bases and J by 8 bases, with 18 bases between. The CDR3 loop is CASSAAEGVREPQHF. CDR3 DNA sequence: TGTGCCAGCAGCGCCGCTGAGGGGGTGAGGGAGCCCCAGCATTTT.

The chain has TRBV7-2 and TRBJ2-5; TRBD2 might be the D (6 bases). This CDR3 has 14 amino acids. In germline, CDR1 is SGHTA, CDR2 FQGNSA. Trimming took 3 bases from V and 5 from J, leaving 13 bases between them. CDR3 amino acids: CASSFQGGSETQYF. DNA for the CDR3: TGTGCCAGCAGCTTCCAGGGAGGTTCGGAGACCCAGTACTTC.

This chain links TRBV4-1 with TRBJ2-7; D uncertain. The CDR3 is made up of 17 amino acids. Deletions cut 4 bases from V and 3 bases from J, with 22 bases between. Germline values: CDR1 MGHRA, CDR2 YSYEKL. The CDR3 nucleotides are TGCGCCAGCAGCCGCGGTGGTGGAAAAGGGTTTCTCTACGAGCAGTACTTC. The encoded protein is CASSRGGGKGFLYEQYF.

The chain links TRBV19 to TRBJ1-3; weak D call: TRBD1 (6 bases). Germline V gene lookup returns CDR1 LNHDA and CDR2 SQIVND (reference sequence). The length of the CDR3 is 16 residues. V gave up 5 bases and J gave up 1 base, with 15 bases separating them. The CDR3 bases are TGTGCCAGTAGTCAACAGGGAGGTCAATCTGGAAACACCATATATTTT. Translation gives CASSQQGGQSGNTIYF.

The rearrangement uses TRBV9 and TRBJ2-1; 10 positions match TRBD2. Germline V gene data show CDR1 as SGDLS and CDR2 as YYNGEE. The CDR3 is made up of 16 amino acids. After removal of 3 bases from V and 9 bases from J, the junction contained 12 bases not matched to a gene. The CDR3 DNA is TGTGCCAGCAGCGACGAGATACTCGCTAGCGGGAGTGAGCAGTTCTTC. As protein: CASSDEILASGSEQFF.

The V gene is TRBV5-1, the J gene TRBJ2-5; D call uncertain. The CDR3 totals 15 residues. The V end was cut by 2 bases, the J end by 5 bases, with 16 bases between. Germline assignment: CDR1 SGHRS and CDR2 YFSETQ. Written as DNA, the CDR3 is TGCGCCAGCAGCTTAGGCCGACCAACAAGGGAGACCCAGTACTTC. Its protein product is CASSLGRPTRETQYF.

V usage is TRBV6-1 and J usage is TRBJ2-1, with a tentative D call TRBD1 (5 bases). V dropped 6 bases and J dropped 5 bases, with 11 bases sitting between them. This CDR3 contains 13 residues. Germline CDR1 is MNHNS and CDR2 is SASEGT. CDR3 loop: CASRGQAHNEQFF. CDR3 sequence (DNA): TGTGCCAGCAGGGGGCAAGCACACAATGAGCAGTTCTTC.

This clone was seen just once. The chain links TRBV5-1 to TRBJ2-3; the D gene is possibly TRBD1 (5 bases). V shed 1 base and J shed 0 bases, with 6 bases lying between them. The CDR3 runs 14 residues. Looked up from germline, CDR1 is SGHRS and CDR2 is YFSETQ. CDR3 loop: CASSLPGSTDTQYF. The CDR3, as DNA: TGCGCCAGCAGCTTGCCAGGGAGCACAGATACGCAGTATTTT.

The V gene is TRBV2, the J gene TRBJ1-2; no clear D. Germline CDR1 SNHLY, CDR2 FYNNEI. This CDR3 spans 12 amino acids. Trimming took off 7 bases at V and 4 bases at J, with 10 bases between the two ends. The CDR3 loop is CASNREFYGYTF. In DNA form, the CDR3 reads TGTGCCAGCAATCGGGAGTTCTATGGCTACACCTTC. Looking up the rest from reference TRBV2 and TRBJ1-2 gives the full variable domain: EPEVTQTPSHQVTQMGQEVILRCVPISNHLYFYWYRQILGQKVEFLVSFYNNEISEKSEIFDDQFSVERPDGSNFTLKIRSTKLEDSAMYFCASNREFYGYTFGSGTRLTVV.

V is TRBV7-2 and J is TRBJ2-5; D is ambiguous. Trimming removed 5 bases at V and 1 base at J, with 11 bases between. CDR3 length: 14 amino acids. Germline CDR1 and CDR2: SGHTA and FQGNSA. CDR3 DNA sequence: TGTGCCAGCAGCAAGGCCTCGGCCCAAGAGACCCAGTACTTC. Protein product: CASSKASAQETQYF. Together with reference TRBV7-2 and TRBJ2-5, the CDR3 gives the full variable domain: GAGVSQSPSNKVTEKGKDVELRCDPISGHTALYWYRQSLGQGLEFLIYFQGNSAPDKSGLPSDRFSAERTGGSVSTLTIQRTQQEDSAVYLCASSKASAQETQYFGPGTRLLVL.

This clone showed up just once. The CDR3, as DNA: TGTGCCAGCAGGCGGACTAGCGGGAGGGAGACCCAGTACTTC. Translated, it gives CASRRTSGRETQYF. The chain carries TRBV7-2 and TRBJ2-5; 14 bases agree with TRBD2. The V gene end was trimmed by 6 bases and the J gene end by 5 bases; junction bases not matched to a gene: 2. The CDR3 runs 14 residues. In germline, CDR1 is SGHTA, CDR2 FQGNSA.

This chain uses TRBV28 with TRBJ1-2, with D possibly matching TRBD1 (5 bases). CDR1 and CDR2 (germline): MDHEN, SYDVKM. The CDR3 extends over 15 amino acids. Trimming cost V 0 bases and J 3 bases, with 11 bases left between them. The CDR3, as DNA: TGTGCCAGCAGTTTATGGGAAAGGGGTGACTATGGCTACACCTTC. Amino acid sequence: CASSLWERGDYGYTF.

This rearrangement joins TRBV28 to TRBJ2-7; TRBD2 aligns across 8 bases. V shed 2 bases, J shed 6 bases, and the junction held 9 bases outside the gene matches. This CDR3 region has 15 residues. Germline CDR1 is MDHEN and CDR2 is SYDVKM. CDR3 nucleotides: TGTGCCAGCAGTTTAAGGTCGGGGGGGAAAAGCGAGCAGTACTTC. Protein sequence: CASSLRSGGKSEQYF.

The V and J genes are TRBV21-1 and TRBJ1-2. TRBV21-1 is noted as a pseudogene. The CDR3 loop spans 15 amino acids. DNA for the CDR3: TGTGCCAGCAGCAATCGTCCGGGTCTTAACTATGGCTACACCTTC. Its translation: CASSNRPGLNYGYTF.

The table lists this clone with a count of one. The chain is built from TRBV9 and TRBJ1-4; 9 bases line up with TRBD1. The V and J ends lost 4 bases and 5 bases, in that order; junction bases with no gene match: 6. Looked up from germline, CDR1 is SGDLS and CDR2 is YYNGEE. This CDR3 has 15 amino acids. The DNA for the CDR3 is TGTGCCAGCAGCTCCATCGGGACAGGGAATGAAAAACTGTTTTTT. Encoded protein: CASSSIGTGNEKLFF.

As DNA, the CDR3 is TGCGCCAGCAGCTTGAGATACTCTGGGGCCAACGTCCTGACTTTC. Translated, it gives CASSLRYSGANVLTF. The chain combines TRBV5-1 with TRBJ2-6; D is uncertain. The CDR3 is 15 amino acids. Germline V gene sequence: CDR1 SGHRS, CDR2 YFSETQ. The V and J ends lost 1 base and 0 bases respectively, with 5 bases between them.

This rearrangement joins TRBV6-6 to TRBJ2-7; 8 positions match TRBD2. This CDR3 is 16 amino acids long. After removal of 2 bases from V and 0 bases from J, the junction contained 6 bases not matched to a gene. Per germline, CDR1 MNHNY and CDR2 SVGAGI (reference sequence). CDR3 sequence: CASSYGRGVSSYEQYF. The CDR3 DNA reads TGTGCCAGCAGTTACGGGCGGGGGGTCTCCTCCTACGAGCAGTACTTC.

The rearrangement links TRBV6-6 to TRBJ2-3; a weak D match, TRBD2 (5 bases). The CDR3 runs to 16 residues. Trimming removed 2 bases from V and 0 bases from J, with 12 bases in between. The germline CDR1 and CDR2 sequences are MNHNY and SVGAGI (reference sequence). DNA for the CDR3: TGTGCCAGCAGTTACGCGATGGGCGGGAGCACAGATACGCAGTATTTT. The encoded protein is CASSYAMGGSTDTQYF.

The table lists this clone with a few counts. This chain uses TRBV4-3 with TRBJ2-6; no reliable D call. Germline CDR1 and CDR2: LGHNA and YSLEER. This CDR3 is 17 amino acids long. Trimming removed 4 bases from V and 0 bases from J, with 13 bases in between. The CDR3 DNA reads as TGCGCCAGCAGCCCCCCCCGCGGCGTCTCTGGGGCCAACGTCCTGACTTTC. This codes for CASSPPRGVSGANVLTF.

This chain uses TRBV7-9 with TRBJ2-1; 10 bases match TRBD2. V trimming: 8 bases; J trimming: 8 bases; junction bases outside the gene matches: 24. The CDR3 runs to 19 residues. Germline-derived CDR1 and CDR2 are SEHNR and FQNEAQ (reference sequence). In DNA form, the CDR3 reads TGTGCCAGCCTCATAGATGGGGTGATAGCGGGAGGCCGGAGGGATGAGCAGTTCTTC. Encoded protein: CASLIDGVIAGGRRDEQFF.

There are a few counts of this clone. The V call is TRBV30, the J call TRBJ1-1; D not resolved. This CDR3 contains 13 residues. Looked up from germline, CDR1 is GTSNPN and CDR2 is SVGIG (reference sequence). V was cut by 4 bases and J by 1 base, with 10 bases left in between. DNA of the CDR3: TGTGCCTGGACCAGGCGAAGGAACACTGAAGCTTTCTTT. Its translation is CAWTRRRNTEAFF.

J is TRBJ2-1 and V is TRBV28; TRBD2 aligns across 14 bases. V was clipped by 6 bases and J by 3 bases; unmatched bases: 10. CDR1 is MDHEN and CDR2 is SYDVKM in the germline V gene. The CDR3 sequence is 18 residues long. DNA for the CDR3: TGTGCCAGCAGGCCGGGACTAGCGGGAGAGATACGCTACAATGAGCAGTTCTTC. Amino acid sequence: CASRPGLAGEIRYNEQFF.

This chain uses TRBV6-6 with TRBJ2-1; tentative D call: TRBD1 (6 bases). Trimming removed 7 bases from V and 8 bases from J, with 15 bases in between. Germline CDR1 is MNHNY and CDR2 is SVGAGI (reference sequence). CDR3 length: 13 amino acids. DNA for the CDR3: TGTGCCAGCAAACAGGGTCTCACCGATGAGCAGTTCTTC. Protein: CASKQGLTDEQFF.

The V gene is TRBV18, the J gene TRBJ1-1, with D unclear. CDR1 and CDR2 from the germline V gene are KGHSH and LQKENI. The V and J ends lost 1 base and 2 bases respectively, with 14 bases between them. This CDR3 contains 16 residues. CDR3 sequence: CASSPRSETTNTEAFF. The CDR3 DNA sequence: TGTGCCAGCTCACCACGTTCTGAGACAACTAACACTGAAGCTTTCTTT.